This T cell receptor beta chain was documented in a study of blood T cell repertoires in COVID-19. Study context: The cDNA or gDNA used as material had been derived from T cells, B-cell-depleted T cells, or PBMCs.

The repertoire was sequenced with immunoSEQ multiplex PCR; TCRdb's copy has only in-frame clones and lacks some. The profile shows some 220,000 clones, 70% to 90% of them singletons. The CDR3 contains 15 residues. Germline CDR1 reads ENHRY; CDR2 reads SYGVKD. V dropped 3 bases and J dropped 7; count of bases not matched to a gene: 4. Sequenced: peripheral blood. The sequence came from a woman in her 70s with COVID-19, enrolled during active disease. This chain links TRBV10-3 with TRBJ1-5; 12 bases fit TRBD1. In DNA form, the CDR3 reads TGTGCCATCAGTGACCCGGGACAGGGGGCACAGCCCCAGCATTTT. The encoded protein is CAISDPGQGAQPQHF.